The next 22 T cell receptor beta chains were all read from a single sample in a study of high-grade serous ovarian cancer treatment subgroups. The tumor samples were collected prior to definitive surgery or chemotherapy. Measured with immunoSEQ multiplex PCR; TCRdb has only the in-frame clones, and not every one. Among 18,000 or so clones listed, approximately 77% were seen once. The sequenced sample consisted of tumor tissue. The receptors were gathered from a human donor with high-grade serous ovarian cancer.

V usage is TRBV30 and J usage is TRBJ2-2; no firm D call. The V end lost 2 bases, the J end lost 6 bases, and 13 bases lay between the germline ends. This CDR3 contains 14 residues. The V gene's germline CDR1 is GTSNPN and CDR2 SVGIG (reference sequence). CDR3 DNA sequence: TGTGCCTGGAGTATAACCTGGGGATCCGGGGAGCTGTTTTTT. Protein sequence: CAWSITWGSGELFF.

V and J are TRBV9 and TRBJ2-2; either TRBD1 or TRBD2 may fit D (5 bases each). V lost 0 bases and J 5 bases, leaving 23 bases between the germline ends. Germline V lookup: CDR1 SGDLS, CDR2 YYNGEE. There are 19 residues in the CDR3. Here the CDR3 reads CASSVGSGWGPTGTGELFF. CDR3 sequence (DNA): TGTGCCAGCAGCGTAGGCTCAGGGTGGGGCCCTACGGGGACCGGGGAGCTGTTTTTT.

This CDR3 is CASSLYSQPQHF. As DNA, the CDR3 is TGTGCCAGCAGCTTATATAGTCAGCCCCAGCATTTT. V and J are TRBV7-9 and TRBJ1-5; D not resolved. The CDR3 spans 12 residues. Trimming stripped 2 bases from V and 6 bases from J, with 5 bases between. Looked up from germline, CDR1 is SEHNR and CDR2 is FQNEAQ (reference sequence).

This rearrangement joins TRBV5-1 to TRBJ2-1; D gene unclear. The germline CDR1 and CDR2 sequences are SGHRS and YFSETQ. Trimming stripped 6 bases from V and 5 bases from J, with 9 bases between. The CDR3 sequence is 12 residues long. CDR3 amino acids: CASTELNNEQFF. The CDR3 DNA reads as TGCGCCAGCACTGAACTGAACAATGAGCAGTTCTTC. Complete variable domain (other parts from reference TRBV5-1 and TRBJ2-1): KAGVTQTPRYLIKTRGQQVTLSCSPISGHRSVSWYQQTPGQGLQFLFEYFSETQRNKGNFPGRFSGRQFSNSRSEMNVSTLELGDSALYLCASTELNNEQFFGPGTRLTVL.

The rearrangement uses TRBV25-1 and TRBJ2-5, with D possibly matching TRBD1 (5 bases). This CDR3 region has 12 residues. Deletions cut 4 bases from V and 2 bases from J, with 5 bases between. Germline V gene sequence: CDR1 MGHDK, CDR2 SYGVNS. The CDR3 DNA reads TGTGCCAGCAGTGGACAGCAAGAGACCCAGTACTTC. Translated, it gives CASSGQQETQYF.

The V gene is TRBV6-6, the J gene TRBJ1-5; possible D gene TRBD1, 5 bases. The length of the CDR3 is 14 residues. Germline CDR1 reads MNHNY; CDR2 reads SVGAGI (reference sequence). The V gene lost 7 bases and the J gene lost 0 bases, with 10 bases spanning the gap. The CDR3 DNA reads as TGTGCCAGCAAAATAAGGGGTAGCAATCAGCCCCAGCATTTT. Its protein product is CASKIRGSNQPQHF.

The rearrangement uses TRBV19 and TRBJ2-7; 10 nucleotides align to TRBD1. J gave up 2 bases and V 7 bases, and 11 bases lay outside the gene matches. The CDR3 covers 16 residues. The V gene's germline CDR1 is LNHDA and CDR2 SQIVND (reference sequence). The CDR3 bases are TGTGCCAGTACCCTAAAGGCCGGACAGGGGGCCTACGAGCAGTACTTC. This codes for CASTLKAGQGAYEQYF.

This clone appeared a single time. V usage is TRBV9 and J usage is TRBJ2-1; D remains ambiguous. The germline V gene encodes CDR1 SGDLS and CDR2 YYNGEE. The CDR3 sequence is 12 residues long. V dropped 8 bases and J dropped 4 bases, with 10 bases sitting between them. CDR3: CARKLGYNEQFF. The CDR3 DNA reads TGTGCCAGGAAATTGGGGTACAATGAGCAGTTCTTC. The full variable domain, completed using reference TRBV9 and TRBJ2-1, is DSGVTQTPKHLITATGQRVTLRCSPRSGDLSVYWYQQSLDQGLQFLIQYYNGEERAKGNILERFSAQQFPDLHSELNLSSLELGDSALYFCARKLGYNEQFFGPGTRLTVL.

In this sample, this clone turned up a few times. The CDR3 DNA reads as TGCAGCGTTGTTGGACGGTCGGGCACTGAAGCTTTCTTT. Residues: CSVVGRSGTEAFF. The genes are TRBV29-1 and TRBJ1-1; D unresolved. From germline, CDR1 is SQVTM and CDR2 ANQGSEA. V lost 4 bases, J lost 4 bases, and 13 bases lay in between. The CDR3 covers 13 residues.

The J gene is TRBJ2-7, the V gene TRBV30; D gene ambiguous. CDR1 is GTSNPN, CDR2 SVGIG, per germline (reference sequence). V shed 4 bases and J shed 0 bases, with 7 bases lying between them. The CDR3 runs to 12 residues. Written as DNA, the CDR3 is TGTGCCTGGAAAGATAACTCCTACGAGCAGTACTTC. This translates into CAWKDNSYEQYF.

This clone was seen once. The CDR3 DNA reads TGTGCCAGCAGCACCCCAACGGGAGTGGGGCAAGAGACCCAGTACTTC. This codes for CASSTPTGVGQETQYF. The V call is TRBV7-9, the J call TRBJ2-5; a weak D match, TRBD2 (6 bases). The ends were cut back, 5 bases at V and 2 bases at J, with 18 bases in the middle. Per the germline V gene, CDR1 is SEHNR and CDR2 is FQNEAQ (reference sequence). The CDR3 runs to 16 residues.

This clone was detected once. The V and J genes are TRBV7-9 and TRBJ2-7; a possible D gene is TRBD1 (5 bases). Trimming stripped 5 bases from V and 1 base from J, with 9 bases between. Per germline, CDR1 SEHNR and CDR2 FQNEAQ (reference sequence). CDR3 size: 13 residues. CDR3 bases: TGTGCCAGCAGCGCCCGACAGTCCTACGAGCAGTACTTC. This encodes CASSARQSYEQYF. The complete variable domain, with remaining parts taken from reference TRBV7-9 and TRBJ2-7, reads DTGVSQNPRHKITKRGQNVTFRCDPISEHNRLYWYRQTLGQGPEFLTYFQNEAQLEKSRLLSDRFSAERPKGSFSTLEIQRTEQGDSAMYLCASSARQSYEQYFGPGTRLTVT.

The chain is built from TRBV7-8 and TRBJ2-2, with 9 bases matching TRBD2. The CDR3 sequence is 16 residues long. The germline V gene has CDR1 SGHVS and CDR2 FQNEAQ. V gave up 2 bases and J gave up 6 bases; unmatched junction bases: 7. CDR3 region: CASSLSAGGVPGELFF. CDR3 bases: TGTGCCAGCAGCTTAAGCGCGGGAGGGGTCCCCGGGGAGCTGTTTTTT.

The rearrangement links TRBV7-8 to TRBJ2-1, with TRBD1 matching 10 bases. The trim removed 5 bases at V and 8 bases at J, leaving 9 bases unmatched. CDR3 size: 15 residues. Germline CDR1 and CDR2: SGHVS and FQNEAQ. As DNA, the CDR3 is TGTGCCAGCAGCCCGTGGACAGGGGGACAGGATGAGCAGTTCTTC. Its protein product is CASSPWTGGQDEQFF. Together with reference TRBV7-8 and TRBJ2-1, the CDR3 gives the full variable domain: GAGVSQSPRYKVAKRGQDVALRCDPISGHVSLFWYQQALGQGPEFLTYFQNEAQLDKSGLPSDRFFAERPEGSVSTLKIQRTQQEDSAVYLCASSPWTGGQDEQFFGPGTRLTVL.

As for this clone: Other DNA sequences within the sample encode an identical CDR3. The gene calls are TRBV27 and TRBJ2-7; perhaps TRBD1 as D (6 bases). Trimming stripped 6 bases from V and 0 bases from J, with 12 bases between. The CDR3 totals 14 residues. Per the germline V gene, CDR1 is MNHEY and CDR2 is SMNVEV (reference sequence). The CDR3 DNA reads TGTGCCAGCAGCTTCGGGACAACCTCCTACGAGCAGTACTTC. This translates into CASSFGTTSYEQYF.

This chain connects TRBV11-2 to TRBJ2-1, with TRBD2 as a possible D gene (5 bases). The germline V gene encodes CDR1 SGHAT and CDR2 FQNNGV. V was cut by 4 bases and J by 2 bases, with 12 bases left in between. The CDR3 is 15 amino acids. The DNA of the CDR3 is TGTGCCAGCAGCTCTTGGACTTTACCCTACAATGAGCAGTTCTTC. Amino acid sequence: CASSSWTLPYNEQFF.

V gene TRBV11-2 combines with J gene TRBJ2-1; 10 bases match TRBD2. CDR1 SGHAT and CDR2 FQNNGV come from the germline V gene. The V segment lost 0 bases and the J segment 3 bases; nucleotides outside the gene matches: 2. CDR3 size: 16 residues. The CDR3 here is CASSLELAGVYNEQFF. In DNA form, the CDR3 reads TGTGCCAGCAGCTTAGAGCTAGCGGGAGTCTACAATGAGCAGTTCTTC.

This clone was counted between two and nine times. Written as DNA, the CDR3 is TGTGCCAGCAAGGAAGGAGCTTTCTTT. Amino acids: CASKEGAFF. The chain links TRBV21-1 to TRBJ1-1. TRBV21-1 is a pseudogene. The CDR3 length is 9 residues.

The chain is built from TRBV7-2 and TRBJ2-6; no clear D gene. V was cut by 2 bases and J by 0 bases, with 8 bases left in between. The germline gives CDR1 SGHTA, CDR2 FQGNSA. The CDR3 contains 16 residues. The CDR3 DNA reads as TGTGCCAGCAGCTTAACCCACTCCTCTGGGGCCAACGTCCTGACTTTC. Translated: CASSLTHSSGANVLTF.

The CDR3 sequence is CASSSLAGETTDTQYF. CDR3 bases: TGTGCCAGCAGCTCTCTAGCGGGAGAAACCACAGATACGCAGTATTTT. The chain combines TRBV11-1 with TRBJ2-3; 10 bases agree with TRBD2. Germline CDR1 and CDR2: SGHAT and FQDESV (reference sequence). Trimming cost V 4 bases and J 2 bases; bases outside gene matches: 6. This CDR3 spans 16 amino acids. The full variable domain, its missing parts supplied by reference TRBV11-1 and TRBJ2-3, is EAEVAQSPRYKITEKSQAVAFWCDPISGHATLYWYRQILGQGPELLVQFQDESVVDDSQLPKDRFSAERLKGVDSTLKIQPAELGDSAMYLCASSSLAGETTDTQYFGPGTRLTVL.

The rearrangement links TRBV5-8 to TRBJ1-2; TRBD1 matches at 8 bases. There are 15 residues in the CDR3. Germline V lookup: CDR1 SGHTS, CDR2 YDEGEE. The V and J ends lost 5 bases and 6 bases, in that order; junction bases with no gene match: 12. The CDR3 DNA reads as TGTGCCAGCAGACCAACTGACAGGGGATGGGATGGCTACACCTTC. It codes for CASRPTDRGWDGYTF.

This chain links TRBV7-3 with TRBJ2-5, with 7 bases lining up with TRBD1. The CDR3 consists of 13 residues. Germline CDR1 is SGHTA and CDR2 is FQGTGA. V was clipped by 6 bases and J by 4 bases; unmatched bases: 5. The CDR3 nucleotides read TGTGCCAGCAGACCACAGGGGACAGAGACCCAGTACTTC. Protein product: CASRPQGTETQYF.